One T cell receptor beta chain is described in this entry. This specimen comes from a study of blood T cell repertoires in COVID-19. As handled by the study authors: It was from reference gene primer amplification that nucleated cell counts were estimated. Some clones are missing from TCRdb's copy, which holds only in-frame ones; the method was immunoSEQ multiplex PCR. D and trimming were read from the DNA, whereas the V and J calls and clone size are those reported in that table. The profile shows around 170,000 clones, about 91% of them singletons. Germline lookup yields CDR1 MNHEY and CDR2 SMNVEV (reference sequence). The CDR3 length is 13 residues. V lost 6 bases and J 2 bases, leaving 11 bases between the germline ends.

The chain recombines TRBV27 with TRBJ2-7; D is perhaps TRBD1 (6 bases). The TCR originated in a woman in her twenties or thirties with acute or convalescent COVID-19. The sequenced sample consisted of peripheral blood. The CDR3 here is CASSRDMTYEQYF. The DNA of the CDR3 is TGTGCCAGCAGCCGGGACATGACCTACGAGCAGTACTTC.